This T cell receptor beta chain originates from a study of control samples from healthy donors and cancer patients (dated by TCRdb to the early 2020s). The library was obtained by the immunoSEQ multiplex PCR assay. TCRdb took this table from immuneACCESS and kept in-frame rearrangements with V and J called. Such tables lack part of the clones; where checked against another copy, unresolved V genes explain under half of the gap, and the rest is unexplained. This sample has about 150,000 clones in its table, and around 92% of those were observed once. Roughly 3.1% of the sample is taken by the ten largest. For this clone: Its antigen has not been determined. Base qualities were left out, and no much larger clone turns up one base away.

This TCR was sampled from a man aged 25 to 40 in good health. Source material: blood.

CDR3 protein: CASSTPRVPNTEAFF. The DNA sequence is TGTGCCAGCAGCACACCCAGGGTTCCGAACACTGAAGCTTTCTTT. The chain employs TRBV21-1 and TRBJ1-1; the listed D gene, TRBD1, was not tested against the DNA. TRBV21-1 is a documented pseudogene. Its CDR3 holds 15 amino acids, cysteine through phenylalanine. Here the CDR3 DNA is all that survives: 45 bases in frame from base 1.